Listed below are T cell receptor beta chains from one sample, sequenced in a study of cytomegalovirus exposure and HLA in healthy donors. Produced via immunoSEQ multiplex PCR; TCRdb's table is partial and in-frame only. The table lists 130,000 to 150,000 clones, 80% of them singletons. The sequenced sample was PBMCs. These receptors all come from a man aged 35 to 55 in good health and CMV-seropositive. The CDR3 runs from the conserved cysteine through the conserved F or W. D genes are given only for firm matches. Some rows have no size entry. The others give once, few or many, or a class for an expanded clone.

TRBV7-9	TRBD2	.	TRBJ2-1	TGTGCCAGCAGCATTACAGGACTAGCGTCCTACAATGAGCAGTTCTTC	CASSITGLASYNEQFF
TRBV7-8	.	.	TRBJ2-1	TGTGCCAGCAGCTCACGACTGGCCCAGGGCGATGAGCAGTTCTTC	CASSSRLAQGDEQFF
TRBV4-1	.	few	TRBJ1-4	TGCGCCAGCAGCCAAGGGGGGCTCCACCCCCGGGGCCCTAATGAAAAACTGTTTTTT	CASSQGGLHPRGPNEKLFF
TRBV19	TRBD1	.	TRBJ1-2	TGTGCCAGTAGTATAGGACAGGGCGGACATCGCTACACCTTC	CASSIGQGGHRYTF
TRBV29-1	TRBD1	.	TRBJ2-3	TGCAGCGCCAGGGGGCAAACAGATACGCAGTATTTT	CSARGQTDTQYF
TRBV5-4	TRBD1	.	TRBJ1-3	TGTGCCAGCAGCCCGGATCCGGGACAGGGGGCGTCTGGAAACACCATATATTTT	CASSPDPGQGASGNTIYF
TRBV7-9	TRBD1	.	TRBJ1-4	TGTGCCAGCAGCCGGACAGGGTTTGGTGAAAAACTGTTTTTT	CASSRTGFGEKLFF
TRBV2	.	.	TRBJ1-1	TGTGCCAGCAGTGAACAGGGGATGAACACTGAAGCTTTCTTT	CASSEQGMNTEAFF
TRBV6-5	.	once	TRBJ1-3	TGTGCCAGCAGTTACGCCCGGGCAGGGTCCGGAAACACCATATATTTT	CASSYARAGSGNTIYF
TRBV7-9	.	.	TRBJ1-1	TGTGCCAGCAGCCTTAGCGAAGCTTTCTTT	CASSLSEAFF
TRBV5-1	TRBD1	.	TRBJ2-7	TGCGCCAGCAGCGCTGGACAGGGGGCGTTTTACGAGCAGTACTTC	CASSAGQGAFYEQYF
TRBV28	.	.	TRBJ1-1	TGTGCCAGTAATCTACTTATGAACACTGAAGCTTTCTTT	CASNLLMNTEAFF
TRBV7-2	TRBD1	.	TRBJ2-7	TGTGCCAGCAGCTTGGGACAGGGAAGGTCCTACGAGCAGTACTTC	CASSLGQGRSYEQYF
TRBV10-3	.	.	TRBJ2-5	TGTGCCATCAGTGGTGACAGCAAAGAGACCCAGTACTTC	CAISGDSKETQYF
TRBV28	.	.	TRBJ1-2	TGTGCCAGCAGTTACCCTAAGTCCGCCGCTAACTATGGCTACACCTTC	CASSYPKSAANYGYTF
TRBV10-1	TRBD2	.	TRBJ2-1	TGCGCCAGCAGTGAGTGGACTAGCGTGGATGAGCAGTTCTTC	CASSEWTSVDEQFF
TRBV5-8	.	.	TRBJ2-7	TGTGCCAGCAGCTTGGTCCTGGGGGCCTACGAGCAGTACTTC	CASSLVLGAYEQYF